These 17 T cell receptor beta chains were sequenced from one sample in a study of beta chain features in type 1 diabetes. Since all of the isolated RNA was reverse transcribed, expressed TCRB transcripts were what got sequenced. The protocol was immunoSEQ multiplex PCR, while the TCRdb copy is restricted to in-frame clones and leaves out a portion. The sample contains about 160,000 clones, approximately 62% of which appear only once. Their cognate antigens are unknown. Notes on the study in general: Among all four CD4+ subsets, Type 1 diabetes patients had TCRB CDR3s that were moderately but significantly shorter.

Sequencing used naive CD4+ T cells from blood. Receptors were obtained from a young man with type 1 diabetes.

This clone came up a few times. The CDR3 DNA reads TGTGCCTGGAGTGAGACTGAAGCTTTCTTT. Amino acid sequence: CAWSETEAFF. This sequence joins TRBV30 and TRBJ1-1, with D unclear. Per the germline V gene, CDR1 is GTSNPN and CDR2 is SVGIG (reference sequence). The V gene lost 1 base and the J gene lost 5 bases, with 2 bases spanning the gap. CDR3 length equals 10 residues.

This clone was seen more than once but under ten times. The rearrangement uses TRBV30 and TRBJ1-4, with D possibly matching TRBD1 (5 bases). Germline V gene data show CDR1 as GTSNPN and CDR2 as SVGIG (reference sequence). The CDR3 runs 12 residues. V was trimmed by 0 bases and J by 11 bases, leaving 10 bases between them. This CDR3 reads CAWSVQDRKLFF. The CDR3 DNA follows: TGTGCCTGGAGTGTACAGGATAGGAAACTGTTTTTT.

The rearrangement uses TRBV5-6 and TRBJ2-5; D unclear. Germline V CDR1 and CDR2: SGHDT, YYEEEE. The CDR3 sequence is 16 residues long. V lost 0 bases, J lost 2 bases, and 14 bases lay in between. This chain's CDR3 is CASSLEGGVGQETQYF. CDR3 sequence (DNA): TGTGCCAGCAGCTTGGAGGGCGGCGTAGGGCAAGAGACCCAGTACTTC.

The chain has TRBV4-2 and TRBJ2-6; 8 bases align to TRBD1. J was trimmed by 2 bases and V by 1 base; bases with no gene match: 4. The CDR3 runs 17 residues. Germline-derived CDR1 and CDR2 are LGHNA and YNFKEQ. The chain's CDR3 is CASSQAGQVPGANVLTF. The CDR3, as DNA: TGTGCCAGCAGCCAAGCGGGACAGGTCCCTGGGGCCAACGTCCTGACTTTC.

The chain recombines TRBV29-1 with TRBJ2-5; 7 nucleotides align to TRBD2. Germline assignment: CDR1 SQVTM and CDR2 ANQGSEA. Trimming removed 4 bases from V and 0 bases from J; junction bases left unmatched: 5. The CDR3 spans 14 residues. The CDR3 sequence is CSVAGGTYQETQYF. CDR3 coding DNA: TGCAGCGTTGCGGGGGGAACATACCAAGAGACCCAGTACTTC.

V and J are TRBV6-5 and TRBJ1-2; TRBD1 might be the D (5 bases). The CDR3 contains 12 residues. CDR1 and CDR2 (germline): MNHEY, SVGAGI. V lost 5 bases and J 8 bases, leaving 12 bases between the germline ends. CDR3 sequence reads: CASSPGPQGYTF. CDR3 DNA sequence: TGTGCCAGCAGTCCAGGGCCGCAAGGCTACACCTTC.

Regarding this clone: The sample carries other DNA sequences with the same CDR3. The chain carries TRBV29-1 and TRBJ2-7; D not certain. The CDR3 covers 12 residues. Trimming removed 3 bases from V and 0 bases from J, with 6 bases in between. CDR1 is SQVTM, CDR2 ANQGSEA, per germline. For the CDR3, the DNA is TGCAGCGTTGAGGCGGCCTCCTACGAGCAGTACTTC. Its protein is CSVEAASYEQYF.

This clone showed up just a few times. The V call is TRBV11-2, the J call TRBJ2-3; no definite D call. Trimming cost V 6 bases and J 0 bases, with 7 bases left between them. Germline CDR1 reads SGHAT; CDR2 reads FQNNGV. The CDR3 consists of 13 residues. The CDR3 DNA follows: TGTGCCAGCAGGATAACTAGCACAGATACGCAGTATTTT. Protein product: CASRITSTDTQYF.

V is TRBV4-1 and J is TRBJ2-1, with 7 positions matching TRBD2. The CDR3 runs to 15 residues. Germline V lookup: CDR1 MGHRA, CDR2 YSYEKL. V dropped 0 bases and J dropped 15; count of bases not matched to a gene: 14. This chain's CDR3 is CASSQEASGATRRFF. The CDR3 coding sequence is TGCGCCAGCAGCCAAGAGGCTAGCGGAGCTACCAGGCGGTTCTTC.

The rearrangement joins TRBV29-1 to TRBJ1-2; D remains unclear. CDR1 is SQVTM, CDR2 ANQGSEA, per germline. CDR3 length: 12 residues. Trimming stripped 7 bases from V and 0 bases from J, with 9 bases between. This chain's CDR3 is CSGTDSNYGYTF. The CDR3 DNA reads TGCAGCGGGACGGACTCTAACTATGGCTACACCTTC.

The chain employs TRBV2 and TRBJ2-3; possibly TRBD1 or TRBD2 for D (5 bases each). CDR3 size: 13 residues. In germline, CDR1 is SNHLY, CDR2 FYNNEI. The V and J ends lost 8 bases and 0 bases respectively, with 9 bases between them. CDR3 sequence reads: CASFGGSTDTQYF. DNA for the CDR3: TGTGCCAGCTTTGGGGGAAGCACAGATACGCAGTATTTT. The full variable domain, completed using reference TRBV2 and TRBJ2-3, is EPEVTQTPSHQVTQMGQEVILRCVPISNHLYFYWYRQILGQKVEFLVSFYNNEISEKSEIFDDQFSVERPDGSNFTLKIRSTKLEDSAMYFCASFGGSTDTQYFGPGTRLTVL.

The V gene is TRBV25-1, the J gene TRBJ1-3; D is uncertain. CDR3 length: 11 amino acids. Germline V gene data show CDR1 as MGHDK and CDR2 as SYGVNS. Trimming shortened V by 8 bases and J by 8 bases, and 10 bases separated the two germline ends. CDR3 sequence: CASRRGYTIYF. For the CDR3, the DNA is TGTGCCAGCCGGCGGGGTTACACCATATATTTT.

The chain links TRBV7-2 to TRBJ2-1; D remains ambiguous. V gave up 1 base and J gave up 5 bases, with 6 bases separating them. CDR1 is SGHTA and CDR2 is FQGNSA in the germline V gene. This CDR3 has 13 amino acids. CDR3 nucleotides: TGTGCCAGCAGCTTAGGGAGAAACAATGAGCAGTTCTTC. As protein: CASSLGRNNEQFF.

This chain joins TRBV6-6 and TRBJ2-5, with D possibly matching TRBD1 (5 bases). V was shortened by 8 bases and J by 1 base, with 14 bases between the two germline ends. Germline loops: CDR1 MNHNY, CDR2 SVGAGI (reference sequence). This CDR3 comprises 14 residues. The CDR3 sequence: CASGADSIQETQYF. The CDR3 DNA reads TGTGCCAGCGGGGCAGATAGCATCCAAGAGACCCAGTACTTC.

The CDR3 region is CAWSVLGGDPYF. The CDR3 nucleotides read TGTGCCTGGAGTGTACTGGGCGGGGATCCGTACTTC. The genes are TRBV30 and TRBJ2-5; tentatively, D is TRBD2 (6 bases). This CDR3 has 12 amino acids. Looked up from germline, CDR1 is GTSNPN and CDR2 is SVGIG (reference sequence). V was trimmed by 0 bases and J by 13 bases, leaving 15 bases between them.

V is TRBV5-1 and J is TRBJ2-5; no reliable D call. The V and J ends lost 6 bases and 4 bases respectively, with 13 bases between them. The CDR3 is 13 amino acids. Germline V gene sequence: CDR1 SGHRS, CDR2 YFSETQ. CDR3 region: CASTLGFLETQYF. The CDR3 DNA reads as TGCGCCAGCACCCTGGGGTTCTTAGAGACCCAGTACTTC.

The rearrangement links TRBV30 to TRBJ1-2; a possible D gene is TRBD1 (6 bases). Per the germline V gene, CDR1 is GTSNPN and CDR2 is SVGIG (reference sequence). The CDR3 length is 15 residues. V lost 3 bases and J lost 0, with 14 bases in between. In nucleotides, the CDR3 is TGTGCCTGGAGGCGTACAGGGCGGACTAACTATGGCTACACCTTC. Translating gives CAWRRTGRTNYGYTF.